This T cell receptor beta chain was found in a study of shared clonotypes between healthy human individuals. Study at large: Three plates each covered CD4 naive and memory; CD8 naive two, CD8 memory one.

This CDR3 is built from 14 residues. The ends were cut back, 4 bases at V and 2 bases at J, with 11 bases in the middle. Germline CDR1 reads MNHNS; CDR2 reads SASEGT. Deep-level running was used for the assay. Per the original data handling: Filtering of immunoSEQ junctional sequences could not match full-length read filtering. Measured with immunoSEQ multiplex PCR; TCRdb has only the in-frame clones, and not every one. V, J and clone size are taken as reported in that table, and D and trimming were inferred from the DNA itself. This table holds about 110,000 clones, approximately 70% found once. This receptor was obtained from a woman in her thirties in good health. This sequence joins TRBV6-1 and TRBJ2-5; D perhaps matches TRBD2 (6 bases). Sequencing was performed on memory CD8+ T cells sorted from blood. Regarding subset: CD45RO+ cells pooled with CCR7-negative TemRA cells. CDR3: CASSVAVLQETQYF. The DNA of the CDR3 is TGTGCCAGCAGTGTAGCGGTACTACAAGAGACCCAGTACTTC.